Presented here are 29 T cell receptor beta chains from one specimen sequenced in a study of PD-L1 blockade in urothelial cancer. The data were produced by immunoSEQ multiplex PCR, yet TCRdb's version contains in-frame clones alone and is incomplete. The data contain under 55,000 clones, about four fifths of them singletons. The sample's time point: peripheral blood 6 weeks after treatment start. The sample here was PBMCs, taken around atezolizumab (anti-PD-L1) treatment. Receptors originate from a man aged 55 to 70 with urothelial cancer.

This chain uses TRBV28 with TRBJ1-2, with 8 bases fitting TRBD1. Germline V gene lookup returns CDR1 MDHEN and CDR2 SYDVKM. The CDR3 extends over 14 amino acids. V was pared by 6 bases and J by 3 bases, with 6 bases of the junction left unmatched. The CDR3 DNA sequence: TGTGCCAGCAGCCCACAGGGGGAGGACTATGGCTACACCTTC. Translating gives CASSPQGEDYGYTF.

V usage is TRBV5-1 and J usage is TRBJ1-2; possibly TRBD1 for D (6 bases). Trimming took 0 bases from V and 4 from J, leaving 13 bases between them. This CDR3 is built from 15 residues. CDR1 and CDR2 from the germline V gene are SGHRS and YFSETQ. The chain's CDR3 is CASSLEGGGSYGYTF. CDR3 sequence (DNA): TGCGCCAGCAGCTTGGAGGGGGGCGGGAGCTATGGCTACACCTTC.

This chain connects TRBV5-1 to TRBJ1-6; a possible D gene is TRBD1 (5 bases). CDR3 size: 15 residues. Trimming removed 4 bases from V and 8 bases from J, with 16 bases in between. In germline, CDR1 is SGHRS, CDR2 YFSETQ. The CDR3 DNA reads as TGCGCCAGCAGCCCGCGGGGGGACTCCTATTCACCCCTCCACTTT. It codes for CASSPRGDSYSPLHF.

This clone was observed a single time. CDR3 DNA sequence: TGTGCCAGCAGTTACAGTGCTACGGCGGCCTATGGCTACACCTTC. It encodes CASSYSATAAYGYTF. The V gene is TRBV6-6, the J gene TRBJ1-2; no firm D call. This CDR3 contains 15 residues. V was trimmed by 2 bases and J by 4 bases, leaving 14 bases between them. Germline V lookup: CDR1 MNHNY, CDR2 SVGAGI (reference sequence).

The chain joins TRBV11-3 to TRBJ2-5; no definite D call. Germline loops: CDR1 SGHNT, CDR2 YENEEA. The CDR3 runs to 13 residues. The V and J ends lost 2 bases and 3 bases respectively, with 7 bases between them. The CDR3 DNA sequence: TGTGCCAGCAGCTTATTTAATAAAGAGACCCAGTACTTC. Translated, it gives CASSLFNKETQYF.

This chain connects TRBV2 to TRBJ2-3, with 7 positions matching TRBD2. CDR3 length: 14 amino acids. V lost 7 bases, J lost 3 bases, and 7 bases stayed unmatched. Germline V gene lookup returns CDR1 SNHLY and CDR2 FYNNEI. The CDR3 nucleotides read TGTGCCAGCATGGCGGGAGATCTTACAGATACGCAGTATTTT. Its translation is CASMAGDLTDTQYF. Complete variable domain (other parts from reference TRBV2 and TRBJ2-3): EPEVTQTPSHQVTQMGQEVILRCVPISNHLYFYWYRQILGQKVEFLVSFYNNEISEKSEIFDDQFSVERPDGSNFTLKIRSTKLEDSAMYFCASMAGDLTDTQYFGPGTRLTVL.

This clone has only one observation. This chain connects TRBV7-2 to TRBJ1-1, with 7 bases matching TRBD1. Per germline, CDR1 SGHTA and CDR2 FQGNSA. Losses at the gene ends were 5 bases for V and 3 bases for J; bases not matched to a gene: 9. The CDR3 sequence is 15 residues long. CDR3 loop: CASSPRQGIDTEAFF. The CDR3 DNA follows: TGTGCCAGCAGCCCGAGACAGGGCATTGACACTGAAGCTTTCTTT.

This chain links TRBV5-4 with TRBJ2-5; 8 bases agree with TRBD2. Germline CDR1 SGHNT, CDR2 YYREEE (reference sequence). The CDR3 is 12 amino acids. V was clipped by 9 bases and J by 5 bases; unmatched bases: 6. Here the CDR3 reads CANDSGVETQYF. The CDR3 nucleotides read TGTGCCAATGATAGCGGGGTCGAGACCCAGTACTTC.

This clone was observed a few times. The CDR3 bases are TGTGCCAGCAGCCAGACAGTTCAAGAGACCCAGTACTTC. Translating it yields CASSQTVQETQYF. The chain couples TRBV14 to TRBJ2-5; a weak D match, TRBD1 (5 bases). Trimming shortened V by 3 bases and J by 2 bases, and 7 bases separated the two germline ends. Germline V gene data show CDR1 as SGHDN and CDR2 as FVKESK. There are 13 residues in the CDR3.

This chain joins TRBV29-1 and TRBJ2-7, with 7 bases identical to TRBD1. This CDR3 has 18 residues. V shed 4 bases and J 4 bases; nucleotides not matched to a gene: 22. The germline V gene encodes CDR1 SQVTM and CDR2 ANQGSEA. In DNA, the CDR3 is TGCAGCGTTGTGCCCTCCAGGGTCGACAGGGCTAAGCTATACGAGCAGTACTTC. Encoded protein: CSVVPSRVDRAKLYEQYF.

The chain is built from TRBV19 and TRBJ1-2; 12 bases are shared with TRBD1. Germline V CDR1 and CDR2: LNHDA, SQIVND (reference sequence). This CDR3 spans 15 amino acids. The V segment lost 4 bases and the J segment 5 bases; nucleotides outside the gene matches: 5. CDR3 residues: CASSNPGQGAYGYTF. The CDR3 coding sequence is TGTGCCAGTAGTAACCCGGGACAGGGGGCTTATGGCTACACCTTC.

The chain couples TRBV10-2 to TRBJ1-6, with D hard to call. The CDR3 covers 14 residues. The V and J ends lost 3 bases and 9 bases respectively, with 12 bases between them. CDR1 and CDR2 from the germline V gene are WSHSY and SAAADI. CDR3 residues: CASSEGGQFSPLHF. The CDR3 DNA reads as TGCGCCAGCAGTGAAGGTGGGCAGTTTTCACCCCTCCACTTT.

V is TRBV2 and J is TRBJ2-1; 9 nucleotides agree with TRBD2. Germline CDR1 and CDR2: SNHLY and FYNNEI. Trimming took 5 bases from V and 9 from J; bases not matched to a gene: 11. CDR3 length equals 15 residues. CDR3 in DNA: TGTGCCAGCAGTCTGAGGGGCGGGGGGGCCAGTGAGCAGTTCTTC. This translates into CASSLRGGGASEQFF.

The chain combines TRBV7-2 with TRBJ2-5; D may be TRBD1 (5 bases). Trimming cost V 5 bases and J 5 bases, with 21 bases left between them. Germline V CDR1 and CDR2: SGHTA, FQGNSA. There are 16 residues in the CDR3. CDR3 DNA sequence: TGTGCCAGCAGCCCCCTCAATAGGGGAATCGGGGAGACCCAGTACTTC. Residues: CASSPLNRGIGETQYF.

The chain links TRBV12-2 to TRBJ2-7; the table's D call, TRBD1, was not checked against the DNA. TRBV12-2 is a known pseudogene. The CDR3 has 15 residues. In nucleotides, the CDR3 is TGTGCAAGTCGCTTGGGAGTCAGGGGACCCTACGAGCAGTACTTC. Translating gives CASRLGVRGPYEQYF.

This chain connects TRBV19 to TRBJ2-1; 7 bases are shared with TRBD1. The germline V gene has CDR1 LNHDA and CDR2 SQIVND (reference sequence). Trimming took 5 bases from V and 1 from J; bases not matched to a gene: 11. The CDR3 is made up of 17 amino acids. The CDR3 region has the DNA TGTGCCAGTAGTCGGGCAGGGGGTGATTCGTCCTACAATGAGCAGTTCTTC. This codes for CASSRAGGDSSYNEQFF.

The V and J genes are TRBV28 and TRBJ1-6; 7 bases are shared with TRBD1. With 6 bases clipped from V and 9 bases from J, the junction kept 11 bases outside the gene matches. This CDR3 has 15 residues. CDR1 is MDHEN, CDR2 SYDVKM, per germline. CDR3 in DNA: TGTGCCAGCAGCCCGGGGGGGACAGTCAGTTCACCCCTCCACTTT. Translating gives CASSPGGTVSSPLHF.

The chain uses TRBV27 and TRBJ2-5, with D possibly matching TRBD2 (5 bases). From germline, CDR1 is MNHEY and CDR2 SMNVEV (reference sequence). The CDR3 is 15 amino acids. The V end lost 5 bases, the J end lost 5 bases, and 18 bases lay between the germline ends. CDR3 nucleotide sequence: TGTGCCAGCAGTCCGCCGGGGTTGGGCTGGGAGACCCAGTACTTC. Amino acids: CASSPPGLGWETQYF.

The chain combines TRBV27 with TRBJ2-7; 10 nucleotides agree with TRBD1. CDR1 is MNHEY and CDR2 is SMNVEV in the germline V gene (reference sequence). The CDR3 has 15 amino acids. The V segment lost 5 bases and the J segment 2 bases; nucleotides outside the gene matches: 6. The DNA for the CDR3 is TGTGCCAGCAGTAGACAGGGGGCGCAGGCCTACGAGCAGTACTTC. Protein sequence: CASSRQGAQAYEQYF.

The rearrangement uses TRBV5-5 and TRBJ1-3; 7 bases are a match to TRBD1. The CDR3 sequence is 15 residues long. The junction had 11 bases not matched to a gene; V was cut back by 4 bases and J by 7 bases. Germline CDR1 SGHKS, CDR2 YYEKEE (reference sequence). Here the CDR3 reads CASSPGAGTDNTIYF. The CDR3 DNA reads TGTGCCAGCAGCCCGGGGGCCGGGACAGACAACACCATATATTTT.

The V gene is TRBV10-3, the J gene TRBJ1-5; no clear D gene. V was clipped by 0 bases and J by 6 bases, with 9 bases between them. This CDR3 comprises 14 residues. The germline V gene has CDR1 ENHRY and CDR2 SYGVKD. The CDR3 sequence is CAISESRSGQPQHF. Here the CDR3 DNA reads TGTGCCATCAGTGAGTCCCGGTCCGGTCAGCCCCAGCATTTT.

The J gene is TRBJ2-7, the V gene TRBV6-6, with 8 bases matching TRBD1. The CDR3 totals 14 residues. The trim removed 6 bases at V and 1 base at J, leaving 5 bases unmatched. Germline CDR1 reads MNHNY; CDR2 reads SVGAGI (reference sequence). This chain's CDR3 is CASRPQGASYEQYF. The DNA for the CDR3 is TGTGCCAGCAGGCCTCAGGGGGCTTCCTACGAGCAGTACTTC.

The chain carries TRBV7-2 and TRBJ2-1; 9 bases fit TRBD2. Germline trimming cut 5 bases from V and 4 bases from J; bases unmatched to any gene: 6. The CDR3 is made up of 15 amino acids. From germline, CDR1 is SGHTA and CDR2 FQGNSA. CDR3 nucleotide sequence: TGTGCCAGCAGCCTAAGGACTAGCGAGTACAATGAGCAGTTCTTC. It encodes CASSLRTSEYNEQFF.

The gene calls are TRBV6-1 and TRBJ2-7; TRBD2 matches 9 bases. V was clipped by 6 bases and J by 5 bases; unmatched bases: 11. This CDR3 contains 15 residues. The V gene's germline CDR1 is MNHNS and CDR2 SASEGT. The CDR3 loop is CASSFAGGEVNEQYF. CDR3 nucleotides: TGTGCCAGCAGCTTCGCGGGGGGGGAAGTGAACGAGCAGTACTTC.

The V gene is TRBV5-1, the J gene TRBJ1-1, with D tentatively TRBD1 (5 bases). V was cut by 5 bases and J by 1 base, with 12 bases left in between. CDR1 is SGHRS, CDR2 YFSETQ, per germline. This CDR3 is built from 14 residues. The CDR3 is CASRRGGTNTEAFF. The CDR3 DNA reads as TGCGCCAGCAGGCGGGGGGGGACGAACACTGAAGCTTTCTTT.

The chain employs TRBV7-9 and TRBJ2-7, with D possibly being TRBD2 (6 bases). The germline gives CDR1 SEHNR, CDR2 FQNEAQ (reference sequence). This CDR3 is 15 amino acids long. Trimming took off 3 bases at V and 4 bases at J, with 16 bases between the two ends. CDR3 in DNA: TGTGCCAGCAGCTTGTCCGGGACTGCCCGTTACGAGCAGTACTTC. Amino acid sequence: CASSLSGTARYEQYF.

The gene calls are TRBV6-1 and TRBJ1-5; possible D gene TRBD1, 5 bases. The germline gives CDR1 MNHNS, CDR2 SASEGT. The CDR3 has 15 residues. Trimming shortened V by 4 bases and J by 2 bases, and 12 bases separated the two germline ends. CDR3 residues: CASSVAGRGNQPQHF. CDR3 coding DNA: TGTGCCAGCAGTGTGGCGGGGCGCGGCAATCAGCCCCAGCATTTT.

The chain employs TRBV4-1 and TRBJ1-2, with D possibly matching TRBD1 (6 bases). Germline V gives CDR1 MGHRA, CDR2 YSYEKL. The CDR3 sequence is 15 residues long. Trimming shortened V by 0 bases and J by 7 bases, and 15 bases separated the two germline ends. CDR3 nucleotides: TGCGCCAGCAGCCAAGATTTGCAGGGGCGCTTTGGCTACACCTTC. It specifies CASSQDLQGRFGYTF.

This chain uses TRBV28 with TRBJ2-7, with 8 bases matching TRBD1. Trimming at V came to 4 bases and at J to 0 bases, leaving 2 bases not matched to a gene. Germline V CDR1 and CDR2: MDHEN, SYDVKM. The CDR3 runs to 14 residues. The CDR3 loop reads CASSWGTGSYEQYF. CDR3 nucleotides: TGTGCCAGCAGTTGGGGGACAGGCTCCTACGAGCAGTACTTC.